This T cell receptor beta chain emerged from a study of vaccination and CD4 T cells after COVID-19. Study information: Sampling that followed vaccination took place a median approximately 76 days after dose two, within a range of 14 to 241. Study-wide points: Spike mono-reactivity was shown by 304 of 307 vaccine-specific clones in convalescent patients.

From the PCR reads, TCRdb called clonotypes with MiXCR, one entry per CDR3 protein. The data show about 20,000 distinct CDR3 sequences, around three fifths seen once. Germline V gene data show CDR1 as DFQATT and CDR2 as SNEGSKA (reference sequence). The length of the CDR3 is 13 residues. The V end lost 3 bases, the J end lost 4 bases, and 12 bases lay between the germline ends. Details on this clonotype: Its cognate antigen is unknown.

This clonotype was obtained from a human donor who had recovered from COVID-19. Specimen: CD4+ T cells from blood, collected after SARS-CoV-2 vaccination. V gene TRBV20-1 combines with J gene TRBJ1-2; perhaps TRBD1 as D (6 bases). In nucleotides, the CDR3 is TGCAGTGCTAGGGATACAGGGAGCTATGGCTACACCTTC. The encoded protein is CSARDTGSYGYTF.